The rows below give T cell receptor beta chains drawn from one sample of a study of Graves' ophthalmopathy and Graves' hyperthyroidism. TCRdb re-analysed the multiplex PCR reads in MiXCR, keeping a single row per CDR3 protein. The sample records roughly 160,000 distinct CDR3 sequences, roughly two fifths being singletons. Material: peripheral blood. These receptor sequences come from a man aged 30 to 45 with Graves' ophthalmopathy. Each CDR3 is given with its conserved first and last residue. D genes are given only for firm matches. Some rows have no size entry. The others give once, few or many, or a class for an expanded clone.

D gene,J gene,V gene,clone size,CDR3 protein,CDR3 DNA
.,TRBJ1-1,TRBV6-5,once,CASSYAGRATEAFF,TGTGCCAGCAGTTACGCGGGGAGGGCCACTGAAGCTTTCTTT
TRBD1,TRBJ1-1,TRBV12-3/TRBV12-4,many,CASSLRGTGETFF,TGTGCCAGCAGTCTCCGTGGGACAGGGGAAACTTTCTTT
TRBD1,TRBJ2-4,TRBV15,many,CATSIRQGQNIQYF,TGTGCCACCAGCATAAGACAGGGGCAGAACATTCAGTACTTC
.,TRBJ1-1,TRBV10-3,many,CAIRTGTDLMNTEAFF,TGTGCCATCAGAACCGGAACAGACCTTATGAACACTGAAGCTTTCTTT
.,TRBJ2-7,TRBV24-1,many,CATSDHPRISYEQYF,TGTGCCACCAGTGACCATCCTCGGATTTCCTACGAGCAGTACTTC
.,TRBJ2-1,TRBV6-1,few,CASSEGLDSYNEQFF,TGTGCCAGCAGTGAAGGACTGGATTCCTACAATGAGCAGTTCTTC
TRBD1,TRBJ1-5,TRBV19,many,CASSRPRGGQPQHF,TGTGCCAGTAGTAGGCCCAGGGGGGGGCAGCCCCAGCATTTT
.,TRBJ2-5,TRBV28,many,CASSRESGSPYQETQYF,TGTGCCAGCAGTAGGGAGTCAGGAAGCCCATACCAAGAGACCCAGTACTTC
.,TRBJ1-1,TRBV10-3,.,CAISDGETEAFF,TGTGCCATCAGTGATGGAGAAACTGAAGCTTTCTTT
.,TRBJ2-5,TRBV15,many,CATKDKETQYF,TGTGCCACGAAGGATAAAGAGACCCAGTACTTC
.,TRBJ2-7,TRBV6-2/TRBV6-3,many,CASSYNPIYEQYF,TGTGCCAGCAGTTACAACCCTATCTACGAGCAGTACTTC
.,TRBJ2-7,TRBV15,many,CATSSDGGVYEQYF,TGTGCCACCAGCAGTGACGGCGGGGTCTACGAGCAGTACTTC
TRBD2,TRBJ2-5,TRBV9,.,CASSVSSGDQETQYF,TGTGCCAGCAGCGTCTCCAGCGGGGACCAAGAGACCCAGTACTTC
TRBD1,TRBJ2-2,TRBV11-2,many,CASSIGTGWGGELFF,TGTGCCAGCTCAATCGGGACAGGGTGGGGCGGGGAGCTGTTTTTT
.,TRBJ2-7,TRBV28,.,CASSIGHSSYEQYF,TGTGCCAGCAGTATAGGACATAGTAGTTACGAGCAGTACTTC
.,TRBJ1-1,TRBV4-3,many,CASSQEIRREAFF,TGCGCCAGCAGCCAAGAGATTAGGAGAGAAGCTTTCTTT
.,TRBJ2-7,TRBV6-5,many,CASTRQGNSGGEQYF,TGTGCCAGCACCCGACAGGGTAATTCGGGGGGCGAGCAGTACTTC
.,TRBJ2-5,TRBV7-2,few,CASSSMGTLQETQYF,TGTGCCAGCAGCTCAATGGGGACACTACAAGAGACCCAGTACTTC
.,TRBJ1-5,TRBV6-1,.,CASILTDNQPQHF,TGTGCCAGCATCCTGACTGACAATCAGCCCCAGCATTTT
TRBD1,TRBJ2-7,TRBV25-1,many,CASSSQGGQAKGRYEQYF,TGTGCCAGCAGTTCCCAGGGGGGACAGGCTAAGGGACGCTACGAGCAGTACTTC
TRBD2,TRBJ2-7,TRBV29-1,many,CSVQVWTRGGEQYF,TGCAGCGTTCAAGTTTGGACTAGAGGTGGCGAGCAGTACTTC
TRBD1,TRBJ1-1,TRBV29-1,.,CSVGGAFF,TGCAGCGTAGGGGGCGCTTTCTTT
.,TRBJ2-7,TRBV20-1,many,CSARVGTSYEQYF,TGCAGTGCTAGAGTGGGAACTTCCTACGAGCAGTACTTC
TRBD2,TRBJ2-5,TRBV4-3,few,CASSLAVSGTKETQYF,TGCGCCAGCAGCCTTGCCGTTAGCGGGACTAAAGAGACCCAGTACTTC
.,TRBJ2-7,TRBV28,many,CASSTGTFYEQYF,TGTGCCAGCAGTACCGGGACTTTCTACGAGCAGTACTTC
.,TRBJ2-5,TRBV20-1,many,CSATLHGGETQYF,TGCAGTGCGACCCTACACGGGGGAGAGACCCAGTACTTC
.,TRBJ2-2,TRBV11-2,many,CASSLPSQSRAGELFF,TGTGCCAGCAGCTTACCTTCGCAGAGCCGGGCCGGGGAGCTGTTTTTT
.,TRBJ2-2,TRBV6-4,many,CASGNEQSGELFF,TGTGCCAGCGGAAATGAGCAATCCGGGGAGCTGTTTTTT
TRBD1,TRBJ2-5,TRBV7-2,many,CASSPTGEVETQYF,TGTGCCAGCAGCCCGACAGGGGAAGTAGAGACCCAGTACTTC
.,TRBJ1-2,TRBV5-1,.,CASSSGEYGYTF,TGCGCCAGCAGCTCGGGAGAGTATGGCTACACCTTC
.,TRBJ2-7,TRBV28,once,CASSFGAPGYEQYF,TGTGCCAGCAGTTTCGGGGCACCCGGCTACGAGCAGTACTTC
.,TRBJ2-4,TRBV20-1,.,CSARDGRDFGIQYF,TGCAGTGCTAGGGATGGCCGGGACTTCGGCATTCAGTACTTC
.,TRBJ2-7,TRBV24-1,many,CATSDPGLGRLEQYF,TGTGCCACCAGTGACCCGGGTTTGGGCCGTCTCGAGCAGTACTTC
TRBD1,TRBJ2-7,TRBV7-2,many,CASSLKVPRTGNEQYF,TGTGCCAGCAGCTTAAAGGTCCCCAGGACAGGGAACGAGCAGTACTTC
.,TRBJ1-1,TRBV24-1,many,CATSDLTEAFF,TGTGCCACCAGTGACCTCACTGAAGCTTTCTTT
.,TRBJ2-7,TRBV7-2,many,CASSLTSLVYEQYF,TGTGCCAGCAGCTTAACTTCTCTAGTGTACGAGCAGTACTTC
TRBD1,TRBJ1-6,TRBV20-1,.,CSAKTGDGSPLHF,TGCAGTGCTAAGACAGGGGATGGCTCACCCCTCCACTTT
TRBD1,TRBJ2-5,TRBV19,.,CASSIGQGAETQYF,TGTGCCAGTAGTATCGGACAGGGGGCCGAGACCCAGTACTTC
.,TRBJ1-2,TRBV12-3/TRBV12-4,.,CASSLVRGSSHGYTF,TGTGCCAGCAGTTTAGTGAGAGGGTCCTCCCATGGCTACACCTTC
.,TRBJ2-7,TRBV6-5,few,CASSTGRMYF,TGTGCCAGCAGTACGGGACGAATGTACTTC
.,TRBJ2-5,TRBV6-1,many,CASHRGPTEYF,TGTGCCAGCCATAGGGGACCTACGGAGTACTTC
TRBD1,TRBJ2-5,TRBV28,many,CASSPTGTGRETQYF,TGTGCCAGCAGTCCGACTGGGACAGGGAGGGAGACCCAGTACTTC
.,TRBJ1-5,TRBV12-3/TRBV12-4,many,CASSFDSNQPQHF,TGTGCCAGCAGTTTCGATAGCAATCAGCCCCAGCATTTT
.,TRBJ1-3,TRBV7-2,.,CASSVTPLSSGNTIYF,TGTGCCAGCAGCGTAACGCCTCTTTCCTCTGGAAACACCATATATTTT
.,TRBJ2-7,TRBV20-1,many,CSARSGEGAYEQYF,TGCAGTGCTAGGTCGGGAGAGGGGGCCTACGAGCAGTACTTC
TRBD1,TRBJ1-2,TRBV12-3/TRBV12-4,.,CASRRQGHYGYTF,TGTGCCAGCAGACGACAGGGACACTATGGCTACACCTTC
.,TRBJ2-7,TRBV30,many,CAWSVLSSYEQYF,TGTGCCTGGAGTGTACTAAGCTCCTACGAGCAGTACTTC
.,TRBJ1-2,TRBV28,many,CASSLLRSNYGYTF,TGTGCCAGCAGTTTATTACGCAGCAACTATGGCTACACCTTC
TRBD2,TRBJ2-5,TRBV6-1,.,CAGGLAGVETQYF,TGTGCCGGCGGACTAGCGGGGGTGGAGACCCAGTACTTC
TRBD1,TRBJ2-2,TRBV6-5,many,CASRLHRGTTGELFF,TGTGCCAGCAGACTACACAGGGGAACCACCGGGGAGCTGTTTTTT
.,TRBJ2-7,TRBV7-9,many,CASSRINYEQYF,TGTGCCAGCAGCCGCATTAACTACGAGCAGTACTTC
TRBD1,TRBJ2-5,TRBV28,many,CASSRDRVRRETQYF,TGTGCCAGTAGCCGGGACAGGGTGAGGCGAGAGACCCAGTACTTC
TRBD1,TRBJ1-5,TRBV28,many,CASSLNRGGQPQHF,TGTGCCAGCAGTTTGAACAGGGGGGGTCAGCCCCAGCATTTT
.,TRBJ2-2,TRBV20-1,.,CSAPRTDTGELFF,TGCAGTGCTCCCCGGACAGACACCGGGGAGCTGTTTTTT